The rows below give T cell receptor beta chains drawn from one sample of a study of cytomegalovirus exposure and HLA in healthy donors. Data came from immunoSEQ multiplex PCR; TCRdb stores just in-frame clones and leaves some out. The data contain roughly 190,000 clones, about 87% of them singletons. The sequencing input was PBMCs. These TCRs come from a man aged 30-40 years in good health and CMV-seronegative. Each CDR3 is given with its conserved first and last residue. A D gene is named only where the DNA matches it firmly. Not all rows give a size; the values are once, few, many and, for expanded clones, a class.

d_gene: NA; j_gene: TRBJ1-2; abundance: NA; v_gene: TRBV7-9; CDR3aa: CSSSLVFMYLGRDPYGYTF; CDR3nt: TGTTCCAGCAGCTTAGTGTTCATGTATCTGGGGCGGGACCCCTATGGCTACACCTTC
d_gene: TRBD1; j_gene: TRBJ1-3; abundance: NA; v_gene: TRBV28; CDR3aa: CASTDRTGGPGNTIYF; CDR3nt: TGTGCCAGCACCGACCGGACAGGAGGACCTGGAAACACCATATATTTT
d_gene: NA; j_gene: TRBJ2-7; abundance: NA; v_gene: TRBV28; CDR3aa: CASSLGATVHYEQYF; CDR3nt: TGTGCCAGCAGTTTGGGGGCGACAGTTCACTACGAGCAGTACTTC
d_gene: NA; j_gene: TRBJ2-4; abundance: once; v_gene: TRBV9; CDR3aa: CASSQELAKNIQYF; CDR3nt: TGTGCCAGCAGCCAAGAACTAGCCAAAAACATTCAGTACTTC
d_gene: TRBD1; j_gene: TRBJ1-4; abundance: NA; v_gene: TRBV7-6; CDR3aa: CASRQGASNEKLFF; CDR3nt: TGTGCCAGCAGACAGGGGGCGTCTAATGAAAAACTGTTTTTT
d_gene: NA; j_gene: TRBJ2-1; abundance: NA; v_gene: TRBV18; CDR3aa: CASSPPNEGWTNEQFF; CDR3nt: TGTGCCAGCTCACCTCCTAACGAAGGGTGGACTAATGAGCAGTTCTTC
d_gene: NA; j_gene: TRBJ2-2; abundance: NA; v_gene: TRBV7-2; CDR3aa: CASSSSTGLDTGELFF; CDR3nt: TGTGCCAGCAGCTCCTCGACGGGTTTGGACACCGGGGAGCTGTTTTTT
d_gene: NA; j_gene: TRBJ1-2; abundance: NA; v_gene: TRBV15; CDR3aa: CATSRDGAGVGHTF; CDR3nt: TGTGCCACCAGCAGAGATGGCGCAGGGGTCGGCCACACCTTC
d_gene: TRBD2; j_gene: TRBJ2-7; abundance: once; v_gene: TRBV6-1; CDR3aa: CASAELAGESYEQYF; CDR3nt: TGTGCCAGCGCCGAACTAGCGGGAGAGTCCTACGAGCAGTACTTC
d_gene: NA; j_gene: TRBJ1-2; abundance: NA; v_gene: TRBV18; CDR3aa: CASSRQNNYGYTF; CDR3nt: TGTGCCAGCTCACGGCAGAATAACTATGGCTACACCTTC
d_gene: NA; j_gene: TRBJ1-2; abundance: NA; v_gene: TRBV28; CDR3aa: CASSSYREGYTF; CDR3nt: TGTGCCAGCAGTTCCTACAGGGAAGGCTACACCTTC
d_gene: NA; j_gene: TRBJ1-4; abundance: once; v_gene: TRBV25-1; CDR3aa: CASRQLEWEKLFF; CDR3nt: TGTGCCAGCAGACAGCTTGAATGGGAAAAACTGTTTTTT
d_gene: NA; j_gene: TRBJ2-2; abundance: NA; v_gene: TRBV6-5; CDR3aa: CASSKPGQDTGELFF; CDR3nt: TGTGCCAGCAGTAAGCCGGGACAAGACACCGGGGAGCTGTTTTTT
d_gene: TRBD2; j_gene: TRBJ2-3; abundance: few; v_gene: TRBV9; CDR3aa: CASSSGLVSADTQYF; CDR3nt: TGTGCCAGCAGCTCCGGACTAGTCAGCGCAGATACGCAGTATTTT
d_gene: TRBD1; j_gene: TRBJ2-6; abundance: NA; v_gene: TRBV6-1; CDR3aa: CASRVQGAGANVLTF; CDR3nt: TGTGCCAGCAGAGTACAGGGGGCCGGGGCCAACGTCCTGACTTTC
d_gene: NA; j_gene: TRBJ2-1; abundance: few; v_gene: TRBV6-5; CDR3aa: CASSLGRGGHNEQFF; CDR3nt: TGTGCCAGCAGTCTAGGACGGGGAGGACACAATGAGCAGTTCTTC
d_gene: NA; j_gene: TRBJ1-2; abundance: NA; v_gene: TRBV30; CDR3aa: CACAGGRYGYTF; CDR3nt: TGTGCCTGCGCGGGGGGTCGCTATGGCTACACCTTC
d_gene: NA; j_gene: TRBJ1-4; abundance: NA; v_gene: TRBV4-2; CDR3aa: CASSQTGMFNEKLFF; CDR3nt: TGTGCCAGCAGCCAAACAGGGATGTTCAATGAAAAACTGTTTTTT
d_gene: NA; j_gene: TRBJ2-1; abundance: NA; v_gene: TRBV19; CDR3aa: CASSIGSNEQFF; CDR3nt: TGTGCCAGTAGTATTGGTAGTAATGAGCAGTTCTTC
d_gene: TRBD1; j_gene: TRBJ1-2; abundance: NA; v_gene: TRBV6-6; CDR3aa: CASSQGGARGGYTF; CDR3nt: TGTGCCAGCAGCCAAGGGGGCGCGAGGGGTGGCTACACCTTC
d_gene: NA; j_gene: TRBJ1-6; abundance: NA; v_gene: TRBV2; CDR3aa: CASSGYRPNSPLHF; CDR3nt: TGTGCCAGCAGTGGGTACAGACCTAATTCACCCCTCCACTTT
d_gene: TRBD2; j_gene: TRBJ2-3; abundance: NA; v_gene: TRBV5-6; CDR3aa: CASSLANWGGGGTDTQYF; CDR3nt: TGTGCCAGCAGCTTGGCCAACTGGGGTGGGGGGGGTACAGATACGCAGTATTTT
d_gene: NA; j_gene: TRBJ1-6; abundance: NA; v_gene: TRBV9; CDR3aa: CASSVDPGSSPLHF; CDR3nt: TGTGCCAGCAGCGTTGACCCCGGGTCATCACCCCTCCACTTT
d_gene: NA; j_gene: TRBJ1-1; abundance: NA; v_gene: TRBV21-1; CDR3aa: CASSPRTGVSWNTEAFF; CDR3nt: TGTGCCAGCAGCCCTAGGACAGGGGTGAGTTGGAACACTGAAGCTTTCTTT
d_gene: TRBD1; j_gene: TRBJ1-3; abundance: NA; v_gene: TRBV4-1; CDR3aa: CASSRYPDRLRNTIYF; CDR3nt: TGCGCCAGCAGCCGGTACCCGGACAGGTTGAGAAACACCATATATTTT
d_gene: TRBD2; j_gene: TRBJ2-1; abundance: NA; v_gene: TRBV5-1; CDR3aa: CASSPAGGLAGNEQFF; CDR3nt: TGCGCCAGCAGCCCCGCGGGGGGACTAGCGGGGAATGAGCAGTTCTTC
d_gene: NA; j_gene: TRBJ2-1; abundance: few; v_gene: TRBV30; CDR3aa: CAWSGAAEQFF; CDR3nt: TGTGCCTGGAGTGGGGCTGCTGAGCAGTTCTTC
d_gene: NA; j_gene: TRBJ1-3; abundance: NA; v_gene: TRBV19; CDR3aa: CASRTESYSGNTIYF; CDR3nt: TGTGCCAGTAGAACAGAGAGCTACTCTGGAAACACCATATATTTT
d_gene: TRBD1; j_gene: TRBJ1-2; abundance: NA; v_gene: TRBV4-1; CDR3aa: CASSQEGRDRAINYGYTF; CDR3nt: TGCGCCAGCAGCCAAGAGGGGCGGGACAGGGCAATTAACTATGGCTACACCTTC
d_gene: TRBD1; j_gene: TRBJ2-7; abundance: NA; v_gene: TRBV19; CDR3aa: CASSMGQGYEQYF; CDR3nt: TGTGCCAGTAGTATGGGACAGGGGTACGAGCAGTACTTC
d_gene: TRBD2; j_gene: TRBJ2-1; abundance: NA; v_gene: TRBV13; CDR3aa: CASSLVSGTRYNEQFF; CDR3nt: TGTGCCAGCAGCTTAGTCTCTGGGACTAGGTACAATGAGCAGTTCTTC
d_gene: TRBD2; j_gene: TRBJ2-1; abundance: NA; v_gene: TRBV5-1; CDR3aa: CASSPLAGGPEEQFF; CDR3nt: TGCGCCAGCAGCCCCCTAGCGGGGGGGCCTGAAGAGCAGTTCTTC
d_gene: NA; j_gene: TRBJ2-5; abundance: NA; v_gene: TRBV5-4; CDR3aa: CASSSDRRAQYF; CDR3nt: TGTGCCAGCAGCTCGGACCGGAGGGCCCAGTACTTC
d_gene: TRBD2; j_gene: TRBJ2-5; abundance: NA; v_gene: TRBV9; CDR3aa: CASSVGTSRETQYF; CDR3nt: TGTGCCAGCAGCGTGGGGACTAGTCGGGAGACCCAGTACTTC
d_gene: TRBD2; j_gene: TRBJ2-3; abundance: NA; v_gene: TRBV28; CDR3aa: CAVSGTKTSTDTQYF; CDR3nt: TGTGCTGTTAGCGGGACGAAGACTAGCACAGATACGCAGTATTTT
d_gene: TRBD2; j_gene: TRBJ2-7; abundance: NA; v_gene: TRBV11-2; CDR3aa: CASSLDHVAGLVYEQYF; CDR3nt: TGTGCCAGCAGCTTAGATCATGTAGCGGGGCTTGTCTACGAGCAGTACTTC
d_gene: NA; j_gene: TRBJ2-2; abundance: NA; v_gene: TRBV7-6; CDR3aa: CASSLASRVNTGELFF; CDR3nt: TGTGCCAGCAGCTTAGCGAGCAGGGTGAACACCGGGGAGCTGTTTTTT
d_gene: TRBD1; j_gene: TRBJ2-7; abundance: NA; v_gene: TRBV6-5; CDR3aa: CATRTGSYEQYF; CDR3nt: TGTGCCACCCGGACAGGATCCTACGAGCAGTACTTC
d_gene: TRBD1; j_gene: TRBJ1-2; abundance: NA; v_gene: TRBV4-1; CDR3aa: CASSQEWGQGFYGYTF; CDR3nt: TGCGCCAGCAGCCAAGAGTGGGGACAGGGATTCTATGGCTACACCTTC
d_gene: TRBD2; j_gene: TRBJ2-1; abundance: NA; v_gene: TRBV23-1; CDR3aa: CASHSYRGDYLYNEQFF; CDR3nt: TGCGCCAGCCACTCCTACCGTGGGGACTACCTCTACAATGAGCAGTTCTTC
d_gene: NA; j_gene: TRBJ2-1; abundance: NA; v_gene: TRBV2; CDR3aa: CASSQYNEQFF; CDR3nt: TGTGCCAGCAGCCAGTACAATGAGCAGTTCTTC
d_gene: TRBD1; j_gene: TRBJ1-5; abundance: NA; v_gene: TRBV5-1; CDR3aa: CASSLGQDTPLHQPQHF; CDR3nt: TGCGCCAGCAGTCTGGGACAGGACACCCCCCTCCATCAGCCCCAGCATTTT
d_gene: TRBD2; j_gene: TRBJ2-1; abundance: NA; v_gene: TRBV28; CDR3aa: CASSFTGTSGNEQFF; CDR3nt: TGTGCCAGCAGTTTTACTGGGACTAGCGGCAATGAGCAGTTCTTC
d_gene: TRBD1; j_gene: TRBJ1-2; abundance: NA; v_gene: TRBV19; CDR3aa: CASRSDNRGSGGYTF; CDR3nt: TGTGCCAGTAGGTCCGATAACAGGGGCAGTGGAGGCTACACCTTC
d_gene: NA; j_gene: TRBJ1-1; abundance: NA; v_gene: TRBV18; CDR3aa: CASSPSKSNTEAFF; CDR3nt: TGTGCCAGCTCACCAAGCAAGTCCAACACTGAAGCTTTCTTT
d_gene: TRBD1; j_gene: TRBJ2-1; abundance: NA; v_gene: TRBV15; CDR3aa: CATSRVGTGSRGNEQFF; CDR3nt: TGTGCCACCAGCAGAGTGGGGACAGGGTCACGGGGCAATGAGCAGTTCTTC
d_gene: NA; j_gene: TRBJ1-2; abundance: NA; v_gene: TRBV19; CDR3aa: CATELTPGGGYTF; CDR3nt: TGTGCCACCGAATTGACCCCCGGCGGTGGCTACACCTTC
d_gene: TRBD2; j_gene: TRBJ2-1; abundance: NA; v_gene: TRBV7-2; CDR3aa: CASSLGAGASYEQFF; CDR3nt: TGTGCCAGCAGCTTAGGAGCGGGAGCTAGCTATGAGCAGTTCTTC
d_gene: NA; j_gene: TRBJ1-2; abundance: NA; v_gene: TRBV5-1; CDR3aa: CASSSQTGNPTGYTF; CDR3nt: TGCGCCAGCAGCTCACAAACCGGGAACCCGACAGGCTACACCTTC